This TCR beta chain derives from a study of blood T cell repertoires in COVID-19. Study-wide context: The study drew acute and convalescent COVID-19 samples from the United States, Italy and Spain.

This clone occurred once. CDR3 size: 14 residues. After removal of 2 bases from V and 8 bases from J, the junction contained 5 bases not matched to a gene. The germline gives CDR1 LGHNA, CDR2 YSLEER. Original methodology: Cell counts per sample came from amplifying reference gene primers. TCRdb's copy holds only in-frame clones and misses some; the assay was immunoSEQ multiplex PCR. Clonal size and the V and J genes are those of that table, whereas D and trimming came from the DNA. This table has 150,000 or so clones, around 81% appearing once. This chain joins TRBV4-3 and TRBJ1-4; the match to TRBD1 covers 7 bases. This receptor was identified in a woman aged 55-75 years with acute or convalescent COVID-19. What was sequenced was peripheral blood. This CDR3 reads CASSQSRGWEKLFF. The CDR3 DNA is TGCGCCAGCAGCCAATCCAGGGGGTGGGAAAAACTGTTTTTT.